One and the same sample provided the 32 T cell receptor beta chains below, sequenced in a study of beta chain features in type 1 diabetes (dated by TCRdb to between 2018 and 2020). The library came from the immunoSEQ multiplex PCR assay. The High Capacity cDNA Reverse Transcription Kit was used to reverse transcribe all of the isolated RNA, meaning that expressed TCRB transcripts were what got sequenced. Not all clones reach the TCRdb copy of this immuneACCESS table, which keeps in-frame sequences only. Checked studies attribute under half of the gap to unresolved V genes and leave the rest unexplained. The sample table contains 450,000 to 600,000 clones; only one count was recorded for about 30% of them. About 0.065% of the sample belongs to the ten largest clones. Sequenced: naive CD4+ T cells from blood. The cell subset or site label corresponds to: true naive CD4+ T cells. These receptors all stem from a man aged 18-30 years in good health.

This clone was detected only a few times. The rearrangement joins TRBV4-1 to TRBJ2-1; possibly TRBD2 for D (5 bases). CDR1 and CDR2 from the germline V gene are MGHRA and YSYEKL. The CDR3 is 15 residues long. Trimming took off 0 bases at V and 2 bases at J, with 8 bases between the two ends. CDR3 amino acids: CASSQERLPYNEQFF. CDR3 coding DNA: TGCGCCAGCAGCCAAGAGAGACTACCCTACAATGAGCAGTTCTTC.

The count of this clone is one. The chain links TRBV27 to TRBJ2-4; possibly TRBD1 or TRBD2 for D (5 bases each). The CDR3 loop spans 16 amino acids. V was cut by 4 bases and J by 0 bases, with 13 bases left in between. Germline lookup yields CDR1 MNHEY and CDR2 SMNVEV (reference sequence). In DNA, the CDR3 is TGTGCCAGCAGTTCTGTGGGGACCTTAGCCAAAAACATTCAGTACTTC. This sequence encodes CASSSVGTLAKNIQYF.

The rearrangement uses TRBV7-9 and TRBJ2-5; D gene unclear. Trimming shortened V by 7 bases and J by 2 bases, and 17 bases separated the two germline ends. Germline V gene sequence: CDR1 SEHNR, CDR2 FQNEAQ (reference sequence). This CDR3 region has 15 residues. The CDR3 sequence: CASNLGSDWQETQYF. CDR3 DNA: TGTGCCAGCAACTTGGGGTCCGACTGGCAAGAGACCCAGTACTTC. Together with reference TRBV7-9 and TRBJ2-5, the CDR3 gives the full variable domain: DTGVSQNPRHKITKRGQNVTFRCDPISEHNRLYWYRQTLGQGPEFLTYFQNEAQLEKSRLLSDRFSAERPKGSFSTLEIQRTEQGDSAMYLCASNLGSDWQETQYFGPGTRLLVL.

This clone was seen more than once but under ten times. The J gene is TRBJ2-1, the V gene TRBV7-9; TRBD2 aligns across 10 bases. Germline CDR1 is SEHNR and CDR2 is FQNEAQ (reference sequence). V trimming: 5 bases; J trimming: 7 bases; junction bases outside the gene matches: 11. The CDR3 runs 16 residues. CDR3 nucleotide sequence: TGTGCCAGCAGCCCAGGAGCGGGAGGGCCCTCTAATGAGCAGTTCTTC. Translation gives CASSPGAGGPSNEQFF.

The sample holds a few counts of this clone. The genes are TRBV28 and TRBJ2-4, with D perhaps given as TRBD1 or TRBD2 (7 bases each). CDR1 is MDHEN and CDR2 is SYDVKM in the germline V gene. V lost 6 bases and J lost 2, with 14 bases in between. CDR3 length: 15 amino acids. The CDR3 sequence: CASRPQGGPKNIQYF. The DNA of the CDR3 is TGTGCCAGCAGACCCCAGGGGGGGCCCAAAAACATTCAGTACTTC.

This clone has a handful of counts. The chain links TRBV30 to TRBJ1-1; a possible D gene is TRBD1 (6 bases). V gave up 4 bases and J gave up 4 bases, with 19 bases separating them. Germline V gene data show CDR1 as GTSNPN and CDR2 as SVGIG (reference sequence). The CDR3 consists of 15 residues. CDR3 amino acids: CAWNAGGAPPTEAFF. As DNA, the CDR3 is TGTGCCTGGAATGCGGGGGGCGCCCCTCCCACTGAAGCTTTCTTT.

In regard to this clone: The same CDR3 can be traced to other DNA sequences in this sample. The CDR3 here is CAWRLAGGYEQYF. In DNA, the CDR3 is TGTGCCTGGAGATTAGCGGGAGGGTACGAGCAGTACTTC. This chain links TRBV30 with TRBJ2-7; 11 bases are shared with TRBD2. There are 13 residues in the CDR3. In germline, CDR1 is GTSNPN, CDR2 SVGIG (reference sequence). Unmatched junction bases numbered 2, after V lost 3 bases and J lost 4 bases.

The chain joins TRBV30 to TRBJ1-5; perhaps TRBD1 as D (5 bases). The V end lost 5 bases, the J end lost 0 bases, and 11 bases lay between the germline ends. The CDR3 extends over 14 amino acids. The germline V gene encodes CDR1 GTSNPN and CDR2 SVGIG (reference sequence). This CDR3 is CAWRRDGSNQPQHF. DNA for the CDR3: TGTGCCTGGCGCAGGGACGGTAGCAATCAGCCCCAGCATTTT.

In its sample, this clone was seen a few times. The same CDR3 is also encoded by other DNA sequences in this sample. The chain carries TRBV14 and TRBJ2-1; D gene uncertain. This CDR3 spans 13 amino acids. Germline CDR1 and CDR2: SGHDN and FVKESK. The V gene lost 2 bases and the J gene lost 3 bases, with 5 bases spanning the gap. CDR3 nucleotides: TGTGCCAGCAGCCAATCCAGCTACAATGAGCAGTTCTTC. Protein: CASSQSSYNEQFF.

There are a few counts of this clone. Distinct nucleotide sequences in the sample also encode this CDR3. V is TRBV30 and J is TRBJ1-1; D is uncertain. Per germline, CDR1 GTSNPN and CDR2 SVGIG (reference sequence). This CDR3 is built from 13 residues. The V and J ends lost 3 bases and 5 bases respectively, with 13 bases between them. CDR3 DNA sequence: TGTGCCTGGAGCGTAGGATTGGAAACTGAAGCTTTCTTT. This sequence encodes CAWSVGLETEAFF.

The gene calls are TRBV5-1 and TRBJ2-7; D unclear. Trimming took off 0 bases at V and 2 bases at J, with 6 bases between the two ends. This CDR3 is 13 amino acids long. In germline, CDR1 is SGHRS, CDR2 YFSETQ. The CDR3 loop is CASSLVQPYEQYF. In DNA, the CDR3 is TGCGCCAGCAGCTTGGTACAGCCCTACGAGCAGTACTTC.

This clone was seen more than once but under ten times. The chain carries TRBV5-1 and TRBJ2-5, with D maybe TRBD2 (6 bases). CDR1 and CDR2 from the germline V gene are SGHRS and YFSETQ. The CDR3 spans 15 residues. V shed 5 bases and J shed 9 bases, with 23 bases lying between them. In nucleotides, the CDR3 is TGCGCCAGCAGTCCTTCCGAGGGACGGGGGATGCCCCAGTACTTC. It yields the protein CASSPSEGRGMPQYF.

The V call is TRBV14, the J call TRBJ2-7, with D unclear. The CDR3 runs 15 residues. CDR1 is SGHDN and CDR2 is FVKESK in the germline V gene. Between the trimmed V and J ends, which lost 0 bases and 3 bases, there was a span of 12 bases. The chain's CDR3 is CASSQDMGRVYEQYF. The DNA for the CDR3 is TGTGCCAGCAGCCAAGATATGGGAAGGGTCTACGAGCAGTACTTC. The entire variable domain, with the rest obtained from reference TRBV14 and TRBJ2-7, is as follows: EAGVTQFPSHSVIEKGQTVTLRCDPISGHDNLYWYRRVMGKEIKFLLHFVKESKQDESGMPNNRFLAERTGGTYSTLKVQPAELEDSGVYFCASSQDMGRVYEQYFGPGTRLTVT.

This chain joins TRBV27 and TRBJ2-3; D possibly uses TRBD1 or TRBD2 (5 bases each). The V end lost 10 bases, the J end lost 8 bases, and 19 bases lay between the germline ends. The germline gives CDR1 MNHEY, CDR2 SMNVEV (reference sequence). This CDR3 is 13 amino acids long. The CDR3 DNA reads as TGTGCCACCGCGTGGGGCCAACGGGGTACGCAGTATTTT. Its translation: CATAWGQRGTQYF.

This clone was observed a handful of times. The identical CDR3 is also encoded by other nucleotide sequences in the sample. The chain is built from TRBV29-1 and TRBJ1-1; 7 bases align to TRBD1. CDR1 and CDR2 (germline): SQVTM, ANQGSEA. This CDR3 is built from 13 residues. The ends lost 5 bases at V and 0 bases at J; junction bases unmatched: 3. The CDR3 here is CSVSQGLNTEAFF. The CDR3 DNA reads TGCAGCGTTTCACAGGGGTTGAACACTGAAGCTTTCTTT. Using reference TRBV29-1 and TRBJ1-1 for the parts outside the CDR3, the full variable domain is SAVISQKPSRDICQRGTSLTIQCQVDSQVTMMFWYRQQPGQSLTLIATANQGSEATYESGFVIDKFPISRPNLTFSTLTVSNMSPEDSSIYLCSVSQGLNTEAFFGQGTRLTVV.

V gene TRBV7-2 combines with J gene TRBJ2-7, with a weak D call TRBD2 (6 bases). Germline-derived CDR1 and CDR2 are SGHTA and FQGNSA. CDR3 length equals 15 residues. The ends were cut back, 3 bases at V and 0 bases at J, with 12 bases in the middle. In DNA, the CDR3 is TGTGCCAGCAGCTTCCAGGGACTCGCCTCCTACGAGCAGTACTTC. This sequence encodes CASSFQGLASYEQYF.

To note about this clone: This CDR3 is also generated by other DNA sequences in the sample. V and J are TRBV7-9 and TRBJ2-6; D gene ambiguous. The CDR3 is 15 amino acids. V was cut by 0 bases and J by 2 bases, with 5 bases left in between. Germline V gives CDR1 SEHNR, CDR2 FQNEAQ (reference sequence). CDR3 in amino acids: CASSLAGAGANVLTF. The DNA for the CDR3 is TGTGCCAGCAGCTTAGCCGGTGCTGGGGCCAACGTCCTGACTTTC. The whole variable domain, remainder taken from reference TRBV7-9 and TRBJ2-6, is DTGVSQNPRHKITKRGQNVTFRCDPISEHNRLYWYRQTLGQGPEFLTYFQNEAQLEKSRLLSDRFSAERPKGSFSTLEIQRTEQGDSAMYLCASSLAGAGANVLTFGAGSRLTVL.

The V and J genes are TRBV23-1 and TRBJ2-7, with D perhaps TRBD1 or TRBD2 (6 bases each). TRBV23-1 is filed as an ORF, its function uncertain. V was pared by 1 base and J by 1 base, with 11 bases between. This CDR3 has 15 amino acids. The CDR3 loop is CASSQYGGLSYEQYF. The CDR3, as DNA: TGCGCCAGCAGTCAATACGGGGGCCTTTCCTACGAGCAGTACTTC.

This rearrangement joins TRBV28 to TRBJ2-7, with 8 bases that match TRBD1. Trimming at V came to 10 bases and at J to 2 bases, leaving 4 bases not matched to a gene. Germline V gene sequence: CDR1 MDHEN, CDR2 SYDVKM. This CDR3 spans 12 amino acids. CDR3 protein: CATGQGPYEQYF. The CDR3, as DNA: TGTGCCACCGGACAGGGTCCCTACGAGCAGTACTTC.

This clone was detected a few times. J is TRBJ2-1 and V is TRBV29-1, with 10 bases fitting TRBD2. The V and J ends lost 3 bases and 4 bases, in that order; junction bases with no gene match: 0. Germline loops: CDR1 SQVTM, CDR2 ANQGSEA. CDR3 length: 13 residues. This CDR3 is CSVETSGYNEQFF. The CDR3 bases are TGCAGCGTTGAGACTAGCGGGTACAATGAGCAGTTCTTC.

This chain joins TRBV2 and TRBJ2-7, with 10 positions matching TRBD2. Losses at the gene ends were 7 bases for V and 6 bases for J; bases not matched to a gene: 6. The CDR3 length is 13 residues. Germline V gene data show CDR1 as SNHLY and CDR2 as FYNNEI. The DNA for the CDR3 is TGTGCCAGCAAGCCTAGCGGGAGTCGCGAGCAGTACTTC. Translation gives CASKPSGSREQYF.

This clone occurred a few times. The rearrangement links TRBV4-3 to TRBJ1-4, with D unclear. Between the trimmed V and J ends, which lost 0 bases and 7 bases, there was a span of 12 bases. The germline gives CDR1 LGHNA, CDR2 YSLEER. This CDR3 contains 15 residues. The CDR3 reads CASSQDLASGEKLFF. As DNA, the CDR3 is TGCGCCAGCAGCCAAGATCTGGCCTCGGGTGAAAAACTGTTTTTT.

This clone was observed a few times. The CDR3 DNA reads as TGTGCCAGCTCACCAAGCAGCTCTGGGGCCAACGTCCTGACTTTC. Its translation is CASSPSSSGANVLTF. The chain couples TRBV18 to TRBJ2-6; D not certain. The V and J ends lost 2 bases and 0 bases respectively, with 5 bases between them. Germline lookup yields CDR1 KGHSH and CDR2 LQKENI. This CDR3 comprises 15 residues.

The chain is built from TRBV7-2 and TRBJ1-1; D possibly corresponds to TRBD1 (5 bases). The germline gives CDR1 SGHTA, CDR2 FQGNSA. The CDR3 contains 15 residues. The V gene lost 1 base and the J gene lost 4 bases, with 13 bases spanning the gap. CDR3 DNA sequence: TGTGCCAGCAGCTTAGTTTCCCAGGGAGCCACTGAAGCTTTCTTT. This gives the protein CASSLVSQGATEAFF.

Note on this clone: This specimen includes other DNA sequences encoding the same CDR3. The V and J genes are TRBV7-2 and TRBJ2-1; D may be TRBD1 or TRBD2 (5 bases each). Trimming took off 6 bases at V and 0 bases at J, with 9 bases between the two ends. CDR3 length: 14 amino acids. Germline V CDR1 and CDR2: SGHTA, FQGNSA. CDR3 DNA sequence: TGTGCCAGCAGGCCCGGGACCTCCTACAATGAGCAGTTCTTC. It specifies CASRPGTSYNEQFF.

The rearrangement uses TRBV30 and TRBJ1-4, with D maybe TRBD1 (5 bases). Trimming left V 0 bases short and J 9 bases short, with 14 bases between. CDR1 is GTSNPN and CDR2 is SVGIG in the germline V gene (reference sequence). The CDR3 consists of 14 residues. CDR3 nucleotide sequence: TGTGCCTGGAGTGTGGGGCAGACTCCCAAAAAACTGTTTTTT. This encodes CAWSVGQTPKKLFF.

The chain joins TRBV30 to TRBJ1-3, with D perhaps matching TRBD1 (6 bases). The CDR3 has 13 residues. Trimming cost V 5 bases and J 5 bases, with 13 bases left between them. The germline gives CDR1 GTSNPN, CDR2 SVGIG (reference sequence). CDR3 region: CAWQQRDRNTIYF. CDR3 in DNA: TGTGCCTGGCAGCAACGGGACAGAAACACCATATATTTT.

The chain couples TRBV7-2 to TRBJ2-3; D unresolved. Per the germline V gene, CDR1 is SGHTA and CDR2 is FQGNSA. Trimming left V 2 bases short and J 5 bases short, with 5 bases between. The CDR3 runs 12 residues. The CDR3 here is CASSLLRDTQYF. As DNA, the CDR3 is TGTGCCAGCAGCTTACTGAGAGATACGCAGTATTTT.

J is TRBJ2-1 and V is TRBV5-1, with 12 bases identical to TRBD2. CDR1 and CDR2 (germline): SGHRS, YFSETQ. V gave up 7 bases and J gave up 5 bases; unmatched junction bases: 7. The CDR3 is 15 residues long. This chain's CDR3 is CASARTSGNHNEQFF. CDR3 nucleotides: TGCGCCAGCGCCCGGACTAGCGGGAATCACAATGAGCAGTTCTTC.

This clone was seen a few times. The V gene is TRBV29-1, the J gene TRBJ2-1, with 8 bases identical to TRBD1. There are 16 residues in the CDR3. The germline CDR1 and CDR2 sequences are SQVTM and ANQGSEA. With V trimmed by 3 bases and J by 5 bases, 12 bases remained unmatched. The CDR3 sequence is CSVDPPAGGFDNEQFF. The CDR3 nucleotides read TGCAGCGTTGACCCACCGGCAGGGGGCTTCGACAATGAGCAGTTCTTC.

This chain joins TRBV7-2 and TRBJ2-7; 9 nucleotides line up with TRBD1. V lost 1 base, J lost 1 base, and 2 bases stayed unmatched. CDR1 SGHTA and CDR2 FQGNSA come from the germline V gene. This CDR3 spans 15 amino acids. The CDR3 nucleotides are TGTGCCAGCAGCTTAGTGGGACAGGGTTCCTACGAGCAGTACTTC. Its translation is CASSLVGQGSYEQYF.

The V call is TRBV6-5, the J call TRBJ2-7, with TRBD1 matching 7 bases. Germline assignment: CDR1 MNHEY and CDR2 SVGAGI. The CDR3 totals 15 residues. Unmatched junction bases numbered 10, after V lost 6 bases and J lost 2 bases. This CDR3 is CASSSPRDRAYEQYF. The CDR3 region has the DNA TGTGCCAGCAGCTCCCCTCGGGACAGAGCCTACGAGCAGTACTTC.